The 6 T cell receptor beta chains presented below share a single source sample, sequenced in a study of T cell responses to AZD1222 COVID-19 vaccine. TCRdb's table, derived via immunoSEQ multiplex PCR, lists solely in-frame clones and lacks some. The repertoire holds 100,000 to 150,000 clones, about 88% seen once, with roughly 4.5% in the top ten. The material sequenced was peripheral blood, taken on day 0 of AZD1222 vaccination. The receptors here all came from an adult in good health.

The rearrangement joins TRBV28 to TRBJ1-1, with D possibly TRBD1 on 5 matching bases. CDR3 length: 13 residues. The V end lost 5 bases, the J end lost 10 bases, and 17 bases lay between the germline ends. Germline V gene data show CDR1 as MDHEN and CDR2 as SYDVKM. Here the CDR3 DNA reads TGTGCCAGCAGTCCGGTATCGGGAAGGGGAGCTTTCTTT. Residues: CASSPVSGRGAFF.

V gene TRBV10-3 combines with J gene TRBJ2-5; 13 bases align to TRBD2. V shed 6 bases, J shed 4 bases, and the junction held 5 bases outside the gene matches. CDR3 length: 15 residues. Germline V gives CDR1 ENHRY, CDR2 SYGVKD. The CDR3 region is CAIRTGLAGRETQYF. The CDR3 nucleotides are TGTGCCATCAGGACGGGACTAGCGGGGAGAGAGACCCAGTACTTC.

The CDR3 DNA is TGTGCCAGCAGTGTGGAGACCGGGACTAATTCCTTTAATGAGCAGTTCTTC. Translated, it gives CASSVETGTNSFNEQFF. The gene calls are TRBV27 and TRBJ2-1; 7 nucleotides match TRBD2. Germline-derived CDR1 and CDR2 are MNHEY and SMNVEV (reference sequence). The CDR3 loop spans 17 amino acids. Losses at the gene ends were 5 bases for V and 7 bases for J; bases not matched to a gene: 17.

This chain connects TRBV9 to TRBJ2-6; 7 nucleotides match TRBD2. Germline V gives CDR1 SGDLS, CDR2 YYNGEE. The CDR3 loop spans 17 amino acids. Trimming cost V 0 bases and J 2 bases; bases outside gene matches: 5. CDR3 DNA sequence: TGTGCCAGCAGCGTAGAGCCGGGAGGCGCTGGGGCCAACGTCCTGACTTTC. Amino acids: CASSVEPGGAGANVLTF.

This clone was seen a single time. The rearrangement uses TRBV30 and TRBJ1-5; the D gene is possibly TRBD1 (5 bases). Between the trimmed V and J ends, which lost 2 bases and 0 bases, there was a span of 8 bases. The CDR3 covers 14 residues. CDR1 and CDR2 from the germline V gene are GTSNPN and SVGIG (reference sequence). The CDR3 nucleotides read TGTGCCTGGAGTACTGGACATAGCAATCAGCCCCAGCATTTT. It is translated as CAWSTGHSNQPQHF.

The CDR3 bases are TGTGCCACCAGTGGTGGACTAGCGGGGGGCCCGTACAATGAGCAGTTCTTC. This gives the protein CATSGGLAGGPYNEQFF. This rearrangement joins TRBV24-1 to TRBJ2-1; 14 bases agree with TRBD2. The CDR3 spans 17 residues. Looked up from germline, CDR1 is KGHDR and CDR2 is SFDVKD. V lost 5 bases and J lost 4; bases outside the gene matches: 6.